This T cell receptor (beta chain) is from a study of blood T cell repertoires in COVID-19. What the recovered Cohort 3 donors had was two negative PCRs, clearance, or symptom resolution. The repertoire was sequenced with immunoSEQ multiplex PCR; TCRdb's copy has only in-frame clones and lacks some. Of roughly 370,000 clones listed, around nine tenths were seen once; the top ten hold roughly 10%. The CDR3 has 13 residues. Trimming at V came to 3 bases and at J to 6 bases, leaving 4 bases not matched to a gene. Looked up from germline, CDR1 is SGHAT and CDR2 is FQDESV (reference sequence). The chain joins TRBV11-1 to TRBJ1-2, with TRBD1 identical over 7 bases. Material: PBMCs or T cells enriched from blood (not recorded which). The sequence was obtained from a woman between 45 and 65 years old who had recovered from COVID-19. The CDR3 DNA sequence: TGTGCCAGCAGCTTTCACAGGGGCGATGGCTACACCTTC. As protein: CASSFHRGDGYTF.